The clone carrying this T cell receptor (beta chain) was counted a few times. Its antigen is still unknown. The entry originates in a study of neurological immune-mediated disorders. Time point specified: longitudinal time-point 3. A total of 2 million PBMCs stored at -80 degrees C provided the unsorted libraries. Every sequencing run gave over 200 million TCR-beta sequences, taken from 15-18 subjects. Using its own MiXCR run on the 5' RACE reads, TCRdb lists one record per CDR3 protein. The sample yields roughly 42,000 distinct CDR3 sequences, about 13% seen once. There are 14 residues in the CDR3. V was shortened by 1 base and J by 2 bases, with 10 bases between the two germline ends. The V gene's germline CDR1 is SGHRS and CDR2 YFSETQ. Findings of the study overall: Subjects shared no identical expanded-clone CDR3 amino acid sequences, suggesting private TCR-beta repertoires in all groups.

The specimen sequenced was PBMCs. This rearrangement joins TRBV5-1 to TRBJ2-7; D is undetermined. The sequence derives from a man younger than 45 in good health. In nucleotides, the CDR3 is TGCGCCAGCAGCTTGTACAGTAAGGCCTACGAGCAGTACTTC. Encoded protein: CASSLYSKAYEQYF. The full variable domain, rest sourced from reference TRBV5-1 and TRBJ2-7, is KAGVTQTPRYLIKTRGQQVTLSCSPISGHRSVSWYQQTPGQGLQFLFEYFSETQRNKGNFPGRFSGRQFSNSRSEMNVSTLELGDSALYLCASSLYSKAYEQYFGPGTRLTVT.